These T cell receptor beta chains were read from a single sample in a study of cytomegalovirus exposure and HLA in healthy donors. The assay was immunoSEQ multiplex PCR, and TCRdb's table has in-frame clones only and misses some. The sample yields about 250,000 clones, about 66% seen once. The sample comprised PBMCs. Receptor source: a female donor in good health and CMV-seronegative. Both conserved end residues are part of each CDR3. The D gene is left open where the match is weak. Only some rows state a clone size, as once, few, many or a class for expanded clones.

abundance	v_gene	d_gene	j_gene	CDR3aa	CDR3nt
NA	TRBV6-6	TRBD1	TRBJ1-1	CASRRQGRDPNTEAFF	TGTGCCAGCAGAAGACAGGGCAGGGACCCGAACACTGAAGCTTTCTTT
NA	TRBV18	TRBD2	TRBJ2-3	CASSVTSGSPDTQYF	TGTGCCAGCTCAGTGACTAGCGGGAGCCCAGATACGCAGTATTTT
NA	TRBV29-1	TRBD1	TRBJ2-1	CSVEGAVFNNEQFF	TGCAGCGTAGAGGGGGCCGTGTTCAACAATGAGCAGTTCTTC
few	TRBV14	TRBD1	TRBJ2-1	CASSPWWTGDNEQFF	TGTGCCAGCAGCCCATGGTGGACAGGGGACAATGAGCAGTTCTTC
NA	TRBV7-2	TRBD2	TRBJ2-1	CASTYRHSGGYNEQFF	TGTGCCAGCACCTATAGACACTCGGGGGGCTACAATGAGCAGTTCTTC
few	TRBV21-1	NA	TRBJ1-5	CASSPGQGLNQPQHF	TGTGCCAGCAGCCCTGGACAGGGACTCAATCAGCCCCAGCATTTT
NA	TRBV6-1	NA	TRBJ1-4	CASSRGRNEKLFF	TGTGCCAGCAGCAGGGGCCGTAATGAAAAACTGTTTTTT
once	TRBV15	TRBD2	TRBJ2-7	CATSPGTSGLSYEQYF	TGTGCCACCAGCCCTGGGACTAGCGGTCTCTCCTACGAGCAGTACTTC
NA	TRBV18	TRBD2	TRBJ2-3	CASSPWTSVDTDTQYF	TGTGCCAGCTCACCGTGGACTAGCGTTGACACAGATACGCAGTATTTT
NA	TRBV6-4	TRBD1	TRBJ1-5	CATLHPDREGTNQPQHF	TGTGCCACCCTACATCCGGACAGGGAAGGAACAAATCAGCCCCAGCATTTT
NA	TRBV7-9	TRBD2	TRBJ2-3	CASLISGASTDTQYF	TGTGCCAGTCTGATTAGCGGGGCAAGCACAGATACGCAGTATTTT
few	TRBV9	NA	TRBJ2-2	CASSVVPRTGELFF	TGTGCCAGCAGCGTAGTACCGCGCACCGGGGAGCTGTTTTTT
few	TRBV19	NA	TRBJ2-1	CASSIELAYNEQFF	TGTGCCAGTAGTATAGAACTAGCTTACAATGAGCAGTTCTTC
NA	TRBV28	TRBD2	TRBJ2-7	CASSPLAGGPPSSYEQYF	TGTGCCAGCAGTCCCCTAGCGGGAGGGCCCCCGAGCTCCTACGAGCAGTACTTC
few	TRBV4-1	TRBD2	TRBJ2-2	CASSQGASGRESTGELFF	TGCGCCAGCAGCCAAGGAGCCAGCGGGAGGGAGAGCACCGGGGAGCTGTTTTTT
NA	TRBV7-2	NA	TRBJ2-5	CASNEETQYF	TGTGCCAGCAACGAGGAGACCCAGTACTTC
NA	TRBV13	NA	TRBJ2-5	CASSLEGGETQYF	TGTGCCAGCAGCTTAGAGGGGGGGGAGACCCAGTACTTC
NA	TRBV4-2	TRBD1	TRBJ1-1	CASSQGQGAGSEAFF	TGTGCCAGCAGCCAAGGACAGGGGGCTGGATCTGAAGCTTTCTTT
NA	TRBV5-1	TRBD2	TRBJ2-7	CASRGTSGNEQYF	TGCGCCAGCAGAGGGACTAGCGGGAACGAGCAGTACTTC
NA	TRBV5-1	NA	TRBJ2-7	CASSLRGYEQYF	TGCGCCAGCAGCTTGCGAGGCTACGAGCAGTACTTC
NA	TRBV7-6	NA	TRBJ2-1	CASSLGTLNEQFF	TGTGCCAGCAGCTTAGGAACTCTCAATGAGCAGTTCTTC
NA	TRBV6-1	NA	TRBJ2-7	CASSPDSGSSYEQYF	TGTGCCAGCAGCCCGGACAGTGGAAGCTCCTACGAGCAGTACTTC
NA	TRBV5-3	NA	TRBJ2-5	CARTVGREETQYF	TGTGCCAGAACCGTCGGCAGGGAAGAGACCCAGTACTTC
NA	TRBV6-5	TRBD1	TRBJ1-1	CASSRTGGMNTEAFF	TGTGCCAGCAGTAGAACAGGGGGCATGAACACTGAAGCTTTCTTT
NA	TRBV2	TRBD1	TRBJ2-1	CASSWNRGPYNEQFF	TGTGCCAGCAGTTGGAACAGGGGGCCATACAATGAGCAGTTCTTC
NA	TRBV6-1	TRBD2	TRBJ2-3	CASSVLAMLTDTQYF	TGTGCCAGCAGTGTACTAGCGATGCTCACAGATACGCAGTATTTT
few	TRBV6-5	TRBD2	TRBJ2-7	CASRPSGTSFYEQYF	TGTGCCAGCAGACCCTCCGGGACTAGTTTCTACGAGCAGTACTTC
NA	TRBV14	TRBD1	TRBJ2-7	CASSQGGGTGTYEQYF	TGTGCCAGCAGCCAAGGAGGGGGCACAGGGACCTACGAGCAGTACTTC
NA	TRBV2	NA	TRBJ2-5	CASSDLQVGSEVQYF	TGTGCCAGCAGTGACCTCCAAGTCGGGTCGGAGGTCCAGTACTTC
NA	TRBV5-4	NA	TRBJ1-1	CASSITSGEAFF	TGTGCCAGCAGCATCACCTCCGGGGAAGCTTTCTTT
NA	TRBV7-2	NA	TRBJ2-3	CASSLDYTDTQYF	TGTGCCAGCAGCTTAGACTACACAGATACGCAGTATTTT
NA	TRBV5-1	NA	TRBJ2-1	CASSITPGVYNEQFF	TGCGCCAGCAGCATCACTCCGGGGGTATACAATGAGCAGTTCTTC
NA	TRBV2	NA	TRBJ2-5	CATQRRGKQTQYF	TGTGCCACCCAGCGAAGGGGGAAGCAGACCCAGTACTTC
NA	TRBV25-1	NA	TRBJ1-2	CASSHRGTYGYTF	TGTGCCAGCAGCCATAGGGGGACCTATGGCTACACCTTC
few	TRBV4-1	NA	TRBJ2-3	CASSPYVSRTDTQYF	TGCGCCAGCAGCCCCTATGTCTCCCGCACAGATACGCAGTATTTT
few	TRBV30	NA	TRBJ1-4	CAWSFQVSGKLFF	TGTGCCTGGAGTTTCCAGGTTTCTGGAAAACTGTTTTTT